The TCR beta chain described here comes from a study of circulating and synovial CD4+ cells in juvenile arthritis. Findings and limits, study-wide: Bulk blood CD4 samples held at least an order of magnitude more or fewer genomes than CPL. Shared-clonotype fractions with synovium likely underestimate full repertoire overlap.

Here immunoSEQ multiplex PCR was the method, and the copy in TCRdb shows in-frame clones only, minus some. The sample holds some 1,500 clones, roughly 87% seen once. The sample holds one count of this clone. What it binds is not known. At one end, the junction sequence differs from germline, possibly due to a read error. This CDR3 comprises 20 residues. Per the germline V gene, CDR1 is LNHNV and CDR2 is YYDKDF (reference sequence). The receptor's source is a human donor with juvenile idiopathic arthritis. Sequenced material: HLA-DR+ CD4+ T cells from blood. The subset denotes: circulating pathogenic-like lymphocytes, sorted as HLA-DR+CD14-CD3+CD4+CD25low/- blood T cells. J is TRBJ2-6 and V is TRBV15, with 9 bases that match TRBD1. The CDR3 loop reads CATGRGRLGQGIVGANVLTF. DNA for the CDR3: TGTGCCACCGGCAGAGGTCGGTTGGGACAGGGTATTGTAGGGGCCAACGTCCTGACTTTC.